These T cell receptor beta chains were read from a single sample in a study of cytomegalovirus exposure and HLA in healthy donors. The table came from immunoSEQ multiplex PCR; TCRdb's copy has only in-frame clones and leaves some out. The repertoire holds about 140,000 clones, with 65% to 80% as singletons. Material for sequencing was PBMCs. These receptors were taken from a male donor in good health and CMV-seronegative. Both conserved end residues are part of each CDR3. The order of the fields is D gene, V gene, J gene, clone size, CDR3 DNA, CDR3 protein. D genes are given only for firm matches. Size values are once, few and many counts, or a class for expanded clones, and some rows have none.

D gene: TRBD1
V gene: TRBV28
J gene: TRBJ1-2
clone size: NA
CDR3 DNA: TGTGCCAGCAGTTGGGACAGGGGGCTCCATGGCTACACCTTC
CDR3 protein: CASSWDRGLHGYTF

D gene: NA
V gene: TRBV14
J gene: TRBJ2-7
clone size: NA
CDR3 DNA: TGTGCCAGCAGCCCGCTATGGGGCAGGGACGAGCAGTACTTC
CDR3 protein: CASSPLWGRDEQYF

D gene: TRBD1
V gene: TRBV7-2
J gene: TRBJ1-4
clone size: few
CDR3 DNA: TGTGCCAGCAGCTTAGGGCCAGGGGGTTCGGCGACTAATGAAAAACTGTTTTTT
CDR3 protein: CASSLGPGGSATNEKLFF

D gene: NA
V gene: TRBV5-4
J gene: TRBJ2-7
clone size: few
CDR3 DNA: TGTGCCAGCAGCCGCTCCGAAGGAATGGGGGGATACGAGCAGTACTTC
CDR3 protein: CASSRSEGMGGYEQYF

D gene: TRBD1
V gene: TRBV5-6
J gene: TRBJ2-5
clone size: NA
CDR3 DNA: TGTGCCAGCAGCCTCGGGACAGGGGGAAGAGAGACCCAGTACTTC
CDR3 protein: CASSLGTGGRETQYF

D gene: NA
V gene: TRBV5-1
J gene: TRBJ2-7
clone size: NA
CDR3 DNA: TGCGCCAGCAGCCTTCGGGACTTTTCCTACGAGCAGTACTTC
CDR3 protein: CASSLRDFSYEQYF

D gene: TRBD1
V gene: TRBV18
J gene: TRBJ2-2
clone size: NA
CDR3 DNA: TGTGCCAGCTCACTGGGACAGGGTAACACCGGGGAGCTGTTTTTT
CDR3 protein: CASSLGQGNTGELFF

D gene: TRBD1
V gene: TRBV18
J gene: TRBJ1-1
clone size: NA
CDR3 DNA: TGTGCCAGCTCACCCGGCCAGGACAGGGTGGCTTTCTTT
CDR3 protein: CASSPGQDRVAFF

D gene: TRBD1
V gene: TRBV30
J gene: TRBJ2-3
clone size: NA
CDR3 DNA: TGTGCCTGGAGTGAGGGGCAGGGGGTAACTGATACGCAGTATTTT
CDR3 protein: CAWSEGQGVTDTQYF

D gene: TRBD2
V gene: TRBV19
J gene: TRBJ2-1
clone size: NA
CDR3 DNA: TGTGCCAGTAGTATGACGAGCGGGGGGTTATACAATGAGCAGTTCTTC
CDR3 protein: CASSMTSGGLYNEQFF

D gene: NA
V gene: TRBV9
J gene: TRBJ2-3
clone size: NA
CDR3 DNA: TGTGCCAGCAGCCCGGTCGATATACCAACCCACGCCGATACGCAGTATTTT
CDR3 protein: CASSPVDIPTHADTQYF

D gene: NA
V gene: TRBV7-6
J gene: TRBJ2-7
clone size: NA
CDR3 DNA: TGTGCCAGCAGCCACACAGGGCAACAGTACTTC
CDR3 protein: CASSHTGQQYF

D gene: TRBD1
V gene: TRBV4-1
J gene: TRBJ1-1
clone size: NA
CDR3 DNA: TGCGCCAGCAGCCAAGGAGGGACAGGGGCGATGAACACTGAAGCTTTCTTT
CDR3 protein: CASSQGGTGAMNTEAFF

D gene: NA
V gene: TRBV6-5
J gene: TRBJ2-1
clone size: NA
CDR3 DNA: TGTGCCAGCAGTCTGACTAATGACAATGAGCAGTTCTTC
CDR3 protein: CASSLTNDNEQFF

D gene: NA
V gene: TRBV9
J gene: TRBJ1-4
clone size: NA
CDR3 DNA: TGTGCCAGCAGCTTCCCGGACAGAACTAATGAAAAACTGTTTTTT
CDR3 protein: CASSFPDRTNEKLFF

D gene: NA
V gene: TRBV27
J gene: TRBJ2-2
clone size: once
CDR3 DNA: TGTGCCGGCAAGTGGCAGAACACCGGGGAGCTGTTTTTT
CDR3 protein: CAGKWQNTGELFF

D gene: NA
V gene: TRBV6-5
J gene: TRBJ2-7
clone size: NA
CDR3 DNA: TGTGCCAGCACCCCGGGTCACCCGGGAGAGCAGTACTTC
CDR3 protein: CASTPGHPGEQYF

D gene: NA
V gene: TRBV19
J gene: TRBJ2-1
clone size: NA
CDR3 DNA: TGTGCCAGTAGTATCGGTCAGGGCTTCAATGAGCAGTTCTTC
CDR3 protein: CASSIGQGFNEQFF

D gene: TRBD1
V gene: TRBV19
J gene: TRBJ2-3
clone size: few
CDR3 DNA: TGTGCCAGTAGTTCCGACAGGGGCACAGATACGCAGTATTTT
CDR3 protein: CASSSDRGTDTQYF

D gene: NA
V gene: TRBV29-1
J gene: TRBJ2-3
clone size: NA
CDR3 DNA: TGCAGCGTTGATAGACAGCGAGATACGCAGTATTTT
CDR3 protein: CSVDRQRDTQYF

D gene: NA
V gene: TRBV19
J gene: TRBJ2-5
clone size: NA
CDR3 DNA: TGTGCCAGTAGTGGCCGGGATCAAGAGACCCAGTACTTC
CDR3 protein: CASSGRDQETQYF

D gene: NA
V gene: TRBV5-6
J gene: TRBJ2-1
clone size: once
CDR3 DNA: TGTGCCAGCAGCCTGCCCGGTCTGGGCAGGGATAATGAGCAGTTCTTC
CDR3 protein: CASSLPGLGRDNEQFF

D gene: NA
V gene: TRBV19
J gene: TRBJ1-1
clone size: NA
CDR3 DNA: TGTGCCAGTAGTATGCCAGGGGTATACACTGAAGCTTTCTTT
CDR3 protein: CASSMPGVYTEAFF

D gene: TRBD2
V gene: TRBV19
J gene: TRBJ2-1
clone size: once
CDR3 DNA: TGTGCCAGTAGTATAAGGAGCGGGAGTGGCTCCTACAATGAGCAGTTCTTC
CDR3 protein: CASSIRSGSGSYNEQFF

D gene: TRBD2
V gene: TRBV4-2
J gene: TRBJ2-1
clone size: NA
CDR3 DNA: TGTGCCAGCAGCCAAGCTAGCGGAACCTACAATGAGCAGTTCTTC
CDR3 protein: CASSQASGTYNEQFF

D gene: TRBD1
V gene: TRBV4-1
J gene: TRBJ2-2
clone size: NA
CDR3 DNA: TGCGCCAGCAGCCAAGAGAGGACAGGGGTTACCGGGGAGCTGTTTTTT
CDR3 protein: CASSQERTGVTGELFF

D gene: NA
V gene: TRBV27
J gene: TRBJ2-3
clone size: NA
CDR3 DNA: TGTGCCAGCAGCCCGGGACTTGCAGATACGCAGTATTTT
CDR3 protein: CASSPGLADTQYF

D gene: TRBD1
V gene: TRBV30
J gene: TRBJ1-2
clone size: few
CDR3 DNA: TGTGCCTGGGACAGGGCGGGCTATGGCTACACCTTC
CDR3 protein: CAWDRAGYGYTF

D gene: NA
V gene: TRBV4-1
J gene: TRBJ2-1
clone size: NA
CDR3 DNA: TGCGCCAGCAGCCAAGGCGGTCGCGTTCAGCAGTTCTTC
CDR3 protein: CASSQGGRVQQFF

D gene: TRBD2
V gene: TRBV18
J gene: TRBJ2-7
clone size: once
CDR3 DNA: TGTGCCAGCTCACTTAGCGGGAGAGGCTACGAGCAGTACTTC
CDR3 protein: CASSLSGRGYEQYF

D gene: NA
V gene: TRBV30
J gene: TRBJ2-1
clone size: NA
CDR3 DNA: TGTGCCTGGAGTGGATTGGGGAGAAATGAGCAGTTCTTC
CDR3 protein: CAWSGLGRNEQFF

D gene: TRBD2
V gene: TRBV7-2
J gene: TRBJ2-7
clone size: NA
CDR3 DNA: TGTGCCAGCAGCTTTATGACTAGCGTCTACGACTCCTACGAGCAGTACTTC
CDR3 protein: CASSFMTSVYDSYEQYF

D gene: NA
V gene: TRBV4-1
J gene: TRBJ1-5
clone size: NA
CDR3 DNA: TGCGCCAGCAGCCAAGATCACGGGACAACTTCAGCTGGCAATCAGCCCCAGCATTTT
CDR3 protein: CASSQDHGTTSAGNQPQHF